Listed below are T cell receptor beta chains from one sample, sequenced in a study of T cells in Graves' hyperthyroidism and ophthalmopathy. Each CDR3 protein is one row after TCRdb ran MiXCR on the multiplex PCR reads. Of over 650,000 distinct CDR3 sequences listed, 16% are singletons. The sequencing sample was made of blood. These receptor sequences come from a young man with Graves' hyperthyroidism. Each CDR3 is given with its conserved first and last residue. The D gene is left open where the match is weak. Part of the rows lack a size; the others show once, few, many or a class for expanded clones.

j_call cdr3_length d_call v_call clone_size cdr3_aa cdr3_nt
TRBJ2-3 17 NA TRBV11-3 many CASSHLKGGDESDTQYF TGTGCCAGCAGTCACCTCAAGGGGGGCGACGAGTCAGATACGCAGTATTTT
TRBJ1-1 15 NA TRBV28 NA CASSLIQGGNTEAFF TGTGCCAGCAGTTTAATTCAGGGAGGGAACACTGAAGCTTTCTTT
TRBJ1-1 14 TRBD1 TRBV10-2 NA CAIGQGFLNTEAFF TGCGCCATCGGACAGGGGTTCCTGAACACTGAAGCTTTCTTT
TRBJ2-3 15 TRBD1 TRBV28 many CASSSSGQITDTQYF TGTGCCAGCAGTTCATCGGGACAGATCACAGATACGCAGTATTTT
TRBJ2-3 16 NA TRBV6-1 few CASSESPGQSTDTQYF TGTGCCAGCAGTGAAAGCCCGGGACAAAGCACAGATACGCAGTATTTT
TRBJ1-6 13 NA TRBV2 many CASSETSNSPLHF TGTGCCAGCAGTGAAACCAGCAATTCACCCCTCCACTTT
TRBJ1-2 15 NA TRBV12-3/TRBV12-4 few CASSPDGREAGGYTF TGTGCCAGCAGCCCGGACGGCAGGGAGGCGGGAGGCTACACCTTC
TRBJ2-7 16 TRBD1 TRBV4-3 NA CASSQQTGQGDYEQYF TGCGCCAGCAGCCAACAGACGGGACAGGGGGACTACGAGCAGTACTTC
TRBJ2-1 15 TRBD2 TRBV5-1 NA CASSLASGRYNEQFF TGCGCCAGCAGCTTGGCCAGCGGGAGGTACAATGAGCAGTTCTTC
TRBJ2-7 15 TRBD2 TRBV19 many CASSIQRGSSYEQYF TGTGCCAGTAGTATACAGCGGGGTAGCTCCTACGAGCAGTACTTC
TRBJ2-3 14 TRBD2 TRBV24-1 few CATSRAGGTDTQYF TGTGCCACCAGTCGAGCGGGAGGCACAGATACGCAGTATTTT
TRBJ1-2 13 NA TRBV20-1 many CTAKKDVGDGYTF TGCACCGCTAAGAAGGATGTGGGGGATGGCTACACCTTC
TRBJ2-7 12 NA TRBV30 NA CAWGTLDYEQYF TGTGCCTGGGGGACACTCGACTACGAGCAGTACTTC
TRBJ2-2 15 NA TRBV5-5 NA CASSFRDYHTGELFF TGTGCCAGCAGCTTCCGAGACTACCACACCGGGGAGCTGTTTTTT
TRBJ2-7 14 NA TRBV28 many CASSEGTSTYEQYF TGTGCCAGCAGCGAAGGGACGTCCACCTACGAGCAGTACTTC
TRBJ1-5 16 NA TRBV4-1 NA CASSQAVTKGNQPQHF TGCGCCAGCAGCCAAGCGGTGACAAAAGGGAATCAGCCCCAGCATTTT
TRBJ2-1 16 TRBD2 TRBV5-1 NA CASSSKLAGGDNEQFF TGCGCCAGCAGCAGCAAATTAGCGGGAGGGGACAATGAGCAGTTCTTC
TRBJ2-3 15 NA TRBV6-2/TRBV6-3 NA CASSYPPGVTDTQYF TGTGCCAGCAGTTACCCACCGGGAGTGACAGATACGCAGTATTTT
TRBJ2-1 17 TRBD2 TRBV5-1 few CASSPRRLAGEYNEQFF TGCGCCAGCAGCCCAAGACGACTAGCGGGAGAGTATAATGAGCAGTTCTTC
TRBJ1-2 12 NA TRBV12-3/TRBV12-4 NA CASTLPGDGYTF TGTGCCAGCACCCTCCCCGGGGATGGCTACACCTTC